This TCR beta chain was identified during a study of T-cell reconstitution after alpha-beta-depleted transplantation in children. Molecular barcoding with unique molecular identifiers was used for the TCRbeta library. TCRdb fed the PCR reads into MiXCR, producing one record per CDR3 protein. The data show about 270,000 distinct CDR3 sequences, with over 8% seen just once and 10% held by the top ten. Source: PBMCs from the stem cell graft donor, taken from the stem cell graft. The TCR comes from a human donor who donated a stem cell graft to a child with SCID.

The CDR3 DNA is TGTGCCAGCAGCAAATCTAGCGGGGGAACCTACGAGCAGTACTTC. Encoded protein: CASSKSSGGTYEQYF. The chain couples TRBV6-1 to TRBJ2-7, with TRBD2 identical over 10 bases. Germline CDR1 MNHNS, CDR2 SASEGT. There are 15 residues in the CDR3. The trim removed 6 bases at V and 2 bases at J, leaving 7 bases unmatched.